This TCR beta chain was identified during a study of Ad26.COV2.S vaccination and SARS-CoV-2 variants. Sequencing used immunoSEQ multiplex PCR; TCRdb keeps in-frame clones, though not all of them. The data hold approximately 350,000 clones, with around 87% observed a single time. The treatment: some 20 received Ad26.COV2.S at low or high dose, single or two shots; roughly five received placebo; per-sample allocation not given. Vaccine and placebo recipients were sampled on day 63 after the first injection. This clone was recorded a few times. What it recognizes is unknown. Notes on the study in general: The study found similar non-spike TCR breadth in vaccine and placebo recipients.

Trimming took off 4 bases at V and 5 bases at J, with 5 bases between the two ends. Germline V CDR1 and CDR2: LGHDT, YNNKEL (reference sequence). CDR3 length equals 11 residues. This TCR derives from a person aged 18-65 years who received the Ad26.COV2.S COVID-19 vaccine or a placebo. V gene TRBV3-1 (or the pseudogene TRBV3-2) combines with J gene TRBJ1-1; D not resolved. Specimen: peripheral blood, collected in a trial of Ad26.COV2.S vaccine versus placebo. CDR3 in DNA: TGTGCCAGCAGCCCTGGGACTGAAGCTTTCTTT. Its translation is CASSPGTEAFF.